These T cell receptor beta chains were read from a single sample in a study of long-term antiretroviral therapy in people with HIV. Sequencing was performed with immunoSEQ multiplex PCR; in TCRdb, only in-frame clones are kept and a portion is missing. Seen here are 30,000 to 35,000 clones, about 85% observed once, and the top ten hold under 4%. The sample in question was unsorted PBMCs, obtained 1.9 years after starting antiretroviral therapy. All receptors come from a man younger than 35 with HIV. Both conserved end residues are part of each CDR3.

cdr3_length | v_call | cdr3_aa
13 | TRBV2 | CASSGLNQGEQFF
16 | TRBV9 | CASSARTGSSYNEQFF
15 | TRBV18 | CASSPGDGSGNTIYF
16 | TRBV28 | CASSLGQGNSNQPQHF
15 | TRBV11-2 | CASSLGQYSNQPQHF
17 | TRBV7-9 | CASSYDWTGESYNEQFF
10 | TRBV2 | CASRNEKLFF
16 | TRBV6-5 | CASSYSSFGVNTEAFF
15 | TRBV4-1 | CASSRQASGTEEAFF
13 | TRBV11-3 | CASSRKVGYEQYF
16 | TRBV5-1 | CASSKSVAGDQETQYF
14 | TRBV15 | CATSRARGTTEAFF
15 | TRBV9 | CASSPEGLLNTEAFF
16 | TRBV5-4 | CASSLGTGPNNSPLHF
14 | TRBV27 | CASSLVGGLETQYF
13 | TRBV6-5 | CASSYRPIGEQFF
16 | TRBV19 | CASTPGTAARNYGYTF
15 | TRBV7-2 | CASSLASGLPNEQFF
14 | TRBV5-1 | CASSLSQNGDTQYF
12 | TRBV6-5 | CASSFGPGTQYF
16 | TRBV7-3 | CASSHQGEGALYGYTF
16 | TRBV7-3 | CASSLIGTVLNNEQFF